This paragraph covers one T cell receptor (beta chain) sequence. The data belong to a study of blood T cell repertoires in COVID-19. Study context: PBMCs, B-cell-depleted T cells, or T cells provided the cDNA or gDNA that made up the material.

The CDR3 is 15 amino acids. Germline values: CDR1 LNHDA, CDR2 SQIVND (reference sequence). Trimming removed 3 bases from V and 2 bases from J, with 11 bases in between. Per the original data handling: Reference gene primer amplification gave nucleated cell count estimates. Sequenced by immunoSEQ multiplex PCR; TCRdb stores in-frame clones only, minus some. Clone size and the V and J calls come from that table; the DNA yielded D and trimming. The sample carries approximately 160,000 clones, over 80% recorded once. Which cohort a participant joined came from the clinical history participants gave. The sequence derives from a woman in her 50s who had recovered from COVID-19. This chain links TRBV19 with TRBJ2-1; tentatively, D is TRBD1 (6 bases). Material for sequencing was PBMCs or T cells enriched from blood (not recorded which). CDR3 coding DNA: TGTGCCAGTAGTATTCAGGGGTTGACCTACAATGAGCAGTTCTTC. It yields the protein CASSIQGLTYNEQFF.